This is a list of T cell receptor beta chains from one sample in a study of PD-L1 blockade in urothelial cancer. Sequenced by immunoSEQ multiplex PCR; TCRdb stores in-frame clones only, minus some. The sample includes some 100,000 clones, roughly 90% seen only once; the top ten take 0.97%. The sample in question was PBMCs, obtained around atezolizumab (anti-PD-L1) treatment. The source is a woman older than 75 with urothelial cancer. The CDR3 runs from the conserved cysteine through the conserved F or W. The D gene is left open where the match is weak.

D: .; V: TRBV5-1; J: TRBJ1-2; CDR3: CASGLGGGDYGYTF
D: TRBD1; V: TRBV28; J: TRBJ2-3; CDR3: CASRLGQGEAYF
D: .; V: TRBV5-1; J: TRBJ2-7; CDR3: CASSLERSSYEQYF
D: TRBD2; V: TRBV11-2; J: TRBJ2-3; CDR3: CASSLGASGTRTDTQYF
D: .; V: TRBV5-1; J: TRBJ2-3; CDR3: CASSRDSSTDTQYF
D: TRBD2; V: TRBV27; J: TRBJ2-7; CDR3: CASSLLAGPRGEQYF
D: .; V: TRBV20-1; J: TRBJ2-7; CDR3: CSASTGYKQYF
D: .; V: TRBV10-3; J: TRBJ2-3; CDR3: CAFGTSTDTQYF
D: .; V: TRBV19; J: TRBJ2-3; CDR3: CASSAGLGGTDTQYF
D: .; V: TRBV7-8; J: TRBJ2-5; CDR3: CASSHNSGFQETQYF
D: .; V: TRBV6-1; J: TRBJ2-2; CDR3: CASSGLLGRQENTGELFF
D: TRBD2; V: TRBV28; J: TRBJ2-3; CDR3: CASSLRGGLAGGVGGPDTQYF
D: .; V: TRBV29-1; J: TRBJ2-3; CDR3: CSVEDLTLSSTDTQYF
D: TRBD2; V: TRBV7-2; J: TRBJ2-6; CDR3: CASSLRGSGANVLTF
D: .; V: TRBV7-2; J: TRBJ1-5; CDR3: CASSFLRGGVPNQPQHF
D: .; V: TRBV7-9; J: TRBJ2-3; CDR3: CASSLRGGGDTQYF
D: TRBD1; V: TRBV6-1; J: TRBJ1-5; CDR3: CASSEKRGGGQPQHF
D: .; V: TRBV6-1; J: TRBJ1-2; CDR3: CASSDTGTPGGYTF
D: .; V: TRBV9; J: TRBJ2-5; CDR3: CASSVGAGVVQETQYF
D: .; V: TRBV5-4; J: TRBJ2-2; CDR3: CASRLFRGASNTGELFF
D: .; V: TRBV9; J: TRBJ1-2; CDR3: CAGLKGHGYTF
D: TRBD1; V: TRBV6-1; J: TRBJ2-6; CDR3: CASSEAGGASSGANVLTF
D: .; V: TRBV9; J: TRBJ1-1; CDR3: CASSVGGSLNTEAFF
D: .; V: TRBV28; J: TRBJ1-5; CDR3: CASSRGGSRNQPQHF
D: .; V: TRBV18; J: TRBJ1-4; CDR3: CASSPRGANEKLFF
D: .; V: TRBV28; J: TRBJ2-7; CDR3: CASRPDSTLSLYEQYF
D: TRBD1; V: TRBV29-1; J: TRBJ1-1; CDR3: CSSSQGARSMNTEAFF
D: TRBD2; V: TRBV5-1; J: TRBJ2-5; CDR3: CASRSGLSETQYF
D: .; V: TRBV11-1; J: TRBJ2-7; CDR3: CASSLAYGGYEQYF
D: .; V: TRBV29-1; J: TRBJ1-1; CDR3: CSVEGAGRTEAFF
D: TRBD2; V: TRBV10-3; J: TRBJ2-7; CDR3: CAISDRTSEEQYF
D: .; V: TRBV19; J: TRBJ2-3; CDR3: CASSIVTTGTDTQYF
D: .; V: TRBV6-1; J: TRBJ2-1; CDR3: CASSEYGGLMQFF
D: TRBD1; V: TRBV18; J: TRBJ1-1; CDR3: CASLRATGGMNTEAFF
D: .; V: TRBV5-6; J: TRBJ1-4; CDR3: CASSHDAGRKGEKLFF
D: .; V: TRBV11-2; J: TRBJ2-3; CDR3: CASRGAITDTQYF
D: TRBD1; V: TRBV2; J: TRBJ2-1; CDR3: CASNPDILPGTGSYNEQFF
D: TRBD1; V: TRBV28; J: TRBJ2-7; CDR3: CASRSQGFYEQYF
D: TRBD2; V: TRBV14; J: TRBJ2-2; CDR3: CASSQEPVAGGGSTGELFF
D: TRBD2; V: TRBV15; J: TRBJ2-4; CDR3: CATRSFGGGAKNIQYF
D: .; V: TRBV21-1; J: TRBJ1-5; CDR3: CARPPGQGDTCSQPQHF
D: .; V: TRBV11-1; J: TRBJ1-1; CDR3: CASTLGGLNTEAFF
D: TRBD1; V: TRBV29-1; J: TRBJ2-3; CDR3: CSVGQGVDTQYF
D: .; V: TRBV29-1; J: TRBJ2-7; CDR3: CSVEMGRGTYEQYF
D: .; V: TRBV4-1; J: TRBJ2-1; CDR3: CASSPLSRNNEQFF
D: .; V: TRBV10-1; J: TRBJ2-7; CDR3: CASSKDLSGEQYF
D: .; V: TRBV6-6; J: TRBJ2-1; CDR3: CASSFLQGNDEQFF
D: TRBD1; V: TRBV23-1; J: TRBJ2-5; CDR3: CASSQSTGTGGRKTQYF
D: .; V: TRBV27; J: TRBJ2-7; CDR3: CASRTRGGVGSDEQYF
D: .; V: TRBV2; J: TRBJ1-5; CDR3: CASSEAGGGQPQHF
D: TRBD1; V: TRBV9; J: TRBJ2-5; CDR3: CASSVGQGQETQYF
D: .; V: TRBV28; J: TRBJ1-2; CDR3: CASSSPGGGGGYTF